These T cell receptor beta chains were read from a single sample in a study of CD8+ T cells in alopecia areata. The method was immunoSEQ multiplex PCR; TCRdb's version includes in-frame clones alone and lacks a portion of them. The table includes roughly 120,000 clones, around 64% detected once. Sequencing was performed on CD4+ T cells sorted from blood. Receptor source: a human donor in good health. CDR3s leave out the opening cysteine and the closing phenylalanine or tryptophan. Fields, in order: CDR3 protein, V gene, J gene.

cdr3_aa: ASSLRRGSGVLANYGYT; v_call: TRBV27; j_call: TRBJ1-2
cdr3_aa: ASSRGSGGDTDTQY; v_call: TRBV4-2; j_call: TRBJ2-3
cdr3_aa: ASSLGRSTDTQY; v_call: TRBV27; j_call: TRBJ2-3
cdr3_aa: SAMGHNEQF; v_call: TRBV20-1; j_call: TRBJ2-1
cdr3_aa: AISEQGPTSYNEQF; v_call: TRBV10-3; j_call: TRBJ2-1
cdr3_aa: SIQAGWTGTNYGYT; v_call: TRBV29-1; j_call: TRBJ1-2
cdr3_aa: ASTGGKYGYT; v_call: TRBV25-1; j_call: TRBJ1-2
cdr3_aa: ASSEARGRWTEAF; v_call: TRBV2; j_call: TRBJ1-1
cdr3_aa: AIRDQPGQPQH; v_call: TRBV10-3; j_call: TRBJ1-5
cdr3_aa: ASSPNGGNYGYT; v_call: TRBV7-2; j_call: TRBJ1-2
cdr3_aa: ASSWGRSNTEAF; v_call: TRBV6-5; j_call: TRBJ1-1
cdr3_aa: SVCQEGGNQPQH; v_call: TRBV29-1; j_call: TRBJ1-5
cdr3_aa: AISSGQANSPLH; v_call: TRBV10-3; j_call: TRBJ1-6
cdr3_aa: SARSREGTQY; v_call: TRBV29-1; j_call: TRBJ2-5
cdr3_aa: ASSQVAGNRAENYGYT; v_call: TRBV4-1; j_call: TRBJ1-2
cdr3_aa: AIRGQGSSYEQY; v_call: TRBV10-3; j_call: TRBJ2-7
cdr3_aa: SVGTGGTDTQY; v_call: TRBV29-1; j_call: TRBJ2-3
cdr3_aa: ASTIRSTRH; v_call: TRBV2; j_call: TRBJ2-3
cdr3_aa: ASSKIYEQY; v_call: TRBV5-6; j_call: TRBJ2-7
cdr3_aa: ASIESNTEAF; v_call: TRBV6-1; j_call: TRBJ1-1
cdr3_aa: ASSFTGTLNEQY; v_call: TRBV6-6; j_call: TRBJ2-7
cdr3_aa: SVEALNYGYT; v_call: TRBV29-1; j_call: TRBJ1-2
cdr3_aa: ASRGPGTSGTDTQY; v_call: TRBV10-3; j_call: TRBJ2-3
cdr3_aa: AWSVSLGLSVHT; v_call: TRBV30; j_call: TRBJ1-2
cdr3_aa: ATSRDHAPGATNEKLF; v_call: TRBV15; j_call: TRBJ1-4
cdr3_aa: ASSLTGAVEKLF; v_call: TRBV7-9; j_call: TRBJ1-4
cdr3_aa: SARTGRG; v_call: TRBV20-1; j_call: TRBJ2-7
cdr3_aa: ASSPTGHTDTQY; v_call: TRBV7-2; j_call: TRBJ2-3
cdr3_aa: SVASAGLRPQY; v_call: TRBV29-1; j_call: TRBJ2-5
cdr3_aa: ASSFFPGGRKSNQPQH; v_call: TRBV6-8; j_call: TRBJ1-5
cdr3_aa: SVLAGGQETQY; v_call: TRBV29-1; j_call: TRBJ2-5
cdr3_aa: SVSETGTGYT; v_call: TRBV29-1; j_call: TRBJ1-2
cdr3_aa: ASSPVAGANVLT; v_call: TRBV11-1; j_call: TRBJ2-6
cdr3_aa: ASSVEPWGAAETQY; v_call: TRBV9; j_call: TRBJ2-5
cdr3_aa: ASSIPPRGTGYT; v_call: TRBV19; j_call: TRBJ1-2
cdr3_aa: ASSLGGALGNQPQH; v_call: TRBV7-2; j_call: TRBJ1-5
cdr3_aa: SVGVRTEAF; v_call: TRBV29-1; j_call: TRBJ1-1
cdr3_aa: ASSFSRQGSGNTIY; v_call: TRBV5-4; j_call: TRBJ1-3
cdr3_aa: ASSPNSYEQY; v_call: TRBV5-1; j_call: TRBJ2-7
cdr3_aa: ASSEIRGPDTQY; v_call: TRBV6-1; j_call: TRBJ2-3
cdr3_aa: ASSLVQGENTEAF; v_call: TRBV7-9; j_call: TRBJ1-1
cdr3_aa: ASSSLPNEKLF; v_call: TRBV7-6; j_call: TRBJ1-4
cdr3_aa: SAIRTGSTDTQY; v_call: TRBV29-1; j_call: TRBJ2-3
cdr3_aa: ASSTPGTSKETQY; v_call: TRBV27; j_call: TRBJ2-5
cdr3_aa: ASKEGAPYNEQF; v_call: TRBV4-1; j_call: TRBJ2-1